These T cell receptor beta chains were read from a single sample in a study of molecular identifiers for immune sequencing clone quantification. TCRdb passed the PCR reads through MiXCR, listing each CDR3 protein once. Of about 500,000 distinct CDR3 sequences in the sample, roughly a fifth were seen once. Material: naive CD8+ T cells from blood, with Jurkat cell RNA spiked in. Source of these receptors: a human donor in good health. Some libraries in this study had Jurkat cell RNA spiked in. Both conserved end residues are part of each CDR3. The D gene is left open where the match is weak. Only some rows state a clone size, as once, few, many or a class for expanded clones.

cdr3_aa cdr3_nt d_call j_call v_call clone_size
CASKGTSGSYEQYF TGTGCCAGCAAAGGGACTAGCGGATCCTACGAGCAGTACTTC TRBD2 TRBJ2-7 TRBV2 few
CASSSLAATEAFF TGTGCCAGCAGCTCTCTGGCGGCCACTGAAGCTTTCTTT . TRBJ1-1 TRBV7-8 many
CASSQDWFETQYF TGTGCCAGCAGCCAAGATTGGTTTGAGACCCAGTACTTC . TRBJ2-5 TRBV14 many
CASSLTGSMNTEAFF TGCGCCAGCAGCTTGACAGGGTCCATGAACACTGAAGCTTTCTTT . TRBJ1-1 TRBV5-1 many
CASSSTEDGADEQFF TGTGCCAGCAGCTCAACGGAGGACGGGGCGGATGAGCAGTTCTTC . TRBJ2-1 TRBV11-2 .
CASSEGGFMRVRETQYF TGTGCCAGCAGTGAAGGAGGGTTCATGAGGGTCCGAGAGACCCAGTACTTC . TRBJ2-5 TRBV6-1 .
CASSYSRTIPPDTQYF TGTGCCAGCAGTTACTCCCGGACAATCCCTCCAGATACGCAGTATTTT . TRBJ2-3 TRBV6-2/TRBV6-3 .
CASSYGTSGSTYNEQFF TGTGCCAGCAGTTACGGGACTAGCGGGAGTACCTACAATGAGCAGTTCTTC TRBD2 TRBJ2-1 TRBV6-5 .
CASSQALSSPNTIYF TGTGCCAGCAGCCAAGCCCTTTCGTCGCCGAACACCATATATTTT . TRBJ1-3 TRBV4-2 .
CASSQAHSGGFQETQYF TGCGCCAGCAGCCAGGCCCATAGCGGGGGGTTCCAAGAGACCCAGTACTTC TRBD2 TRBJ2-5 TRBV4-3 few
CASSYSWTGPRQERLHF TGTGCCAGCAGTTACTCTTGGACGGGTCCCCGACAGGAAAGGTTGCATTTT . TRBJ1-5 TRBV6-5 many
CASSEGVGYEQYF TGTGCCAGCAGTGAAGGGGTTGGGTACGAGCAGTACTTC . TRBJ2-7 TRBV2 many
CASTGEGTYSYNEQFF TGTGCCAGCACCGGAGAGGGGACTTACTCCTACAATGAGCAGTTCTTC . TRBJ2-1 TRBV2 .
CASSLSRGEQFF TGTGCCAGCAGTTTATCGAGAGGTGAGCAGTTCTTC . TRBJ2-1 TRBV12-3/TRBV12-4 .
CASTLGQGITGELFF TGTGCCAGTACCTTGGGACAGGGGATTACCGGGGAGCTGTTTTTT TRBD1 TRBJ2-2 TRBV19 .
CASSQGTGGTEAFF TGTGCCAGCAGCCAGGGGACAGGGGGGACTGAAGCTTTCTTT TRBD1 TRBJ1-1 TRBV7-6 many
CASMSRRNTGELFF TGTGCCAGTATGTCCAGGCGGAACACCGGGGAGCTGTTTTTT . TRBJ2-2 TRBV19 .